One and the same sample provided the 18 T cell receptor beta chains below, sequenced in a study of beta chain features in type 1 diabetes. Findings of the study overall: Among all four CD4+ subsets, Type 1 diabetes patients had TCRB CDR3s that were moderately but significantly shorter.

The study reverse transcribed the entire isolated RNA, so it sequenced expressed TCRB transcripts. Measured with immunoSEQ multiplex PCR; TCRdb has only the in-frame clones, and not every one. The sample yields about 280,000 clones, about 15% seen once. These receptors' targets are unknown. Sequencing was performed on naive CD4+ T cells from blood. Every receptor here comes from a man aged 18 to 29 with type 1 diabetes.

The chain has TRBV6-5 and TRBJ2-1; the D is unclear. The germline V gene encodes CDR1 MNHEY and CDR2 SVGAGI. The CDR3 is made up of 15 amino acids. With 0 bases removed from V and 4 bases from J, the gap between germline ends came to 10 bases. The CDR3, as DNA: TGTGCCAGCAGTTACTCGAGGCAGCAGTACAATGAGCAGTTCTTC. Amino acids: CASSYSRQQYNEQFF.

The chain joins TRBV5-1 to TRBJ2-3, with 9 bases identical to TRBD1. Germline-derived CDR1 and CDR2 are SGHRS and YFSETQ. There are 13 residues in the CDR3. Germline trimming cut 5 bases from V and 7 bases from J; bases unmatched to any gene: 5. CDR3 sequence reads: CASRLNRGHTQYF. CDR3 DNA: TGCGCCAGCAGGTTAAACAGGGGGCATACGCAGTATTTT.

J is TRBJ1-1 and V is TRBV2, with D uncertain. V lost 6 bases and J 8 bases, leaving 10 bases between the germline ends. The CDR3 spans 11 residues. Germline V gives CDR1 SNHLY, CDR2 FYNNEI. The chain's CDR3 is CASSLNGEAFF. DNA of the CDR3: TGTGCCAGCAGCCTTAACGGGGAAGCTTTCTTT.

A few counts support this clone. The chain joins TRBV6-5 to TRBJ1-2; TRBD1 might be the D (5 bases). The CDR3 is 13 amino acids. V shed 7 bases and J shed 7 bases, with 16 bases lying between them. Germline V lookup: CDR1 MNHEY, CDR2 SVGAGI. CDR3 DNA sequence: TGTGCCAGCACCAAAAATGGGGCGAGTGGCTACACCTTC. Translating it yields CASTKNGASGYTF.

As concerns this clone: The same CDR3 is also encoded by other DNA sequences in this sample. This chain connects TRBV4-3 to TRBJ2-5; D call uncertain. Trimming stripped 1 base from V and 2 bases from J, with 5 bases between. Per the germline V gene, CDR1 is LGHNA and CDR2 is YSLEER. CDR3 length: 13 residues. In DNA, the CDR3 is TGCGCCAGCAGCCAAGGCCGGCAAGAGACCCAGTACTTC. Protein product: CASSQGRQETQYF.

This sequence joins TRBV7-8 and TRBJ2-1; 7 nucleotides match TRBD2. V shed 1 base and J 8 bases; nucleotides not matched to a gene: 11. Germline values: CDR1 SGHVS, CDR2 FQNEAQ. CDR3 size: 16 residues. In DNA, the CDR3 is TGTGCCAGCAGCTTAGGTTTGGGACTACTCCCCCATGAGCAGTTCTTC. As protein: CASSLGLGLLPHEQFF.

This sequence joins TRBV9 and TRBJ2-3; D is possibly TRBD2 (5 bases). The germline V gene encodes CDR1 SGDLS and CDR2 YYNGEE. V lost 4 bases and J lost 0, with 15 bases in between. The CDR3 sequence is 16 residues long. CDR3 in DNA: TGTGCCAGCAGCCCCCGACTTGGCGGGAGCACAGATACGCAGTATTTT. This gives the protein CASSPRLGGSTDTQYF.

This clone came up a few times. The chain has TRBV21-1 and TRBJ2-2; the table names TRBD2, a call not compared with the DNA. TRBV21-1 represents a pseudogene. The CDR3 extends over 18 amino acids. CDR3 in amino acids: CASSKPGETSADTGELFF. CDR3 coding DNA: TGTGCCAGCAGCAAGCCAGGGGAGACTAGCGCGGACACCGGGGAGCTGTTTTTT.

The CDR3 here is CASSHRIQTVNTEAFF. The CDR3 DNA follows: TGTGCCAGCAGCCACCGAATCCAGACAGTGAACACTGAAGCTTTCTTT. The chain employs TRBV14 and TRBJ1-1; D possibly corresponds to TRBD1 (5 bases). The germline CDR1 and CDR2 sequences are SGHDN and FVKESK. The CDR3 extends over 16 amino acids. Trimming shortened V by 3 bases and J by 0 bases, and 14 bases separated the two germline ends.

This clone was detected only a few times. J is TRBJ2-7 and V is TRBV30; 9 positions agree with TRBD1. The CDR3 loop spans 15 amino acids. V lost 5 bases to trimming and J lost 2 bases; unmatched junction nucleotides: 10. Germline CDR1 and CDR2: GTSNPN and SVGIG (reference sequence). This chain's CDR3 is CAWSTGTGYTYEQYF. CDR3 coding DNA: TGTGCCTGGTCCACCGGGACAGGGTATACCTACGAGCAGTACTTC.

This clone was observed a few times. This chain joins TRBV18 and TRBJ2-7; 9 nucleotides line up with TRBD1. CDR3 length equals 14 residues. The V and J ends lost 5 bases and 2 bases, in that order; junction bases with no gene match: 4. Germline CDR1 reads KGHSH; CDR2 reads LQKENI. CDR3 amino acids: CASSGDREAYEQYF. The CDR3 region has the DNA TGTGCCAGCTCAGGGGACAGGGAGGCCTACGAGCAGTACTTC.

This clone has only a few counts. The rearrangement links TRBV7-2 to TRBJ2-1; TRBD2 is a possible D gene (7 bases). Germline loops: CDR1 SGHTA, CDR2 FQGNSA. The V gene lost 1 base and the J gene lost 5 bases, with 18 bases spanning the gap. The CDR3 sequence is 17 residues long. The CDR3 sequence: CASSLVGGGNLDNEQFF. The DNA for the CDR3 is TGTGCCAGCAGCTTAGTAGGGGGGGGGAATCTCGACAATGAGCAGTTCTTC.

The table lists this clone with a few counts. The J gene is TRBJ1-1, the V gene TRBV5-1; 9 nucleotides align to TRBD1. The CDR3 runs 13 residues. The trim removed 5 bases at V and 6 bases at J, leaving 5 bases unmatched. Germline values: CDR1 SGHRS, CDR2 YFSETQ. Here the CDR3 reads CASRYGQGSEAFF. CDR3 bases: TGCGCCAGCAGATATGGACAGGGGTCTGAAGCTTTCTTT. Using reference TRBV5-1 and TRBJ1-1 for the parts outside the CDR3, the full variable domain is KAGVTQTPRYLIKTRGQQVTLSCSPISGHRSVSWYQQTPGQGLQFLFEYFSETQRNKGNFPGRFSGRQFSNSRSEMNVSTLELGDSALYLCASRYGQGSEAFFGQGTRLTVV.

The chain links TRBV30 to TRBJ1-2; perhaps TRBD1 as D (5 bases). The CDR3 runs 13 residues. Germline values: CDR1 GTSNPN, CDR2 SVGIG (reference sequence). Trimming removed 2 bases from V and 2 bases from J, with 9 bases in between. CDR3 in amino acids: CAWSQDNNYGYTF. CDR3 sequence (DNA): TGTGCCTGGAGTCAGGACAACAACTATGGCTACACCTTC.

This clone was counted a few times. V is TRBV20-1 and J is TRBJ1-2, with a possible D match to TRBD1 (5 bases). The CDR3 is made up of 11 amino acids. V shed 5 bases and J shed 8 bases, with 12 bases lying between them. The V gene's germline CDR1 is DFQATT and CDR2 SNEGSKA (reference sequence). The CDR3 DNA sequence: TGCAGTGCTCCTAGGAACAGGGGCTACACCTTC. As protein: CSAPRNRGYTF.

This clone showed up just a few times. The chain recombines TRBV18 with TRBJ2-5; no definite D call. This CDR3 has 14 residues. Germline lookup yields CDR1 KGHSH and CDR2 LQKENI. The V end was cut by 1 base, the J end by 4 bases, with 10 bases between. CDR3 loop: CASSPRQEIETQYF. In nucleotides, the CDR3 is TGTGCCAGCTCACCACGGCAGGAAATAGAGACCCAGTACTTC.

This chain joins TRBV7-6 and TRBJ2-3; 8 positions match TRBD2. Germline trimming cut 8 bases from V and 1 base from J; bases unmatched to any gene: 8. The V gene's germline CDR1 is SGHVS and CDR2 FNYEAQ. The CDR3 loop spans 15 amino acids. The CDR3, as DNA: TGTGCCAGCGCCCCAGGAGCGGGGGGCACAGATACGCAGTATTTT. Protein sequence: CASAPGAGGTDTQYF.

Concerning this clone: This CDR3 is also generated by other DNA sequences in the sample. The rearrangement links TRBV5-4 to TRBJ1-1; D unresolved. In germline, CDR1 is SGHNT, CDR2 YYREEE (reference sequence). Trimming left V 0 bases short and J 1 base short, with 4 bases between. The CDR3 spans 13 residues. The chain's CDR3 is CASSLVANTEAFF. In DNA form, the CDR3 reads TGTGCCAGCAGCTTGGTAGCGAACACTGAAGCTTTCTTT.